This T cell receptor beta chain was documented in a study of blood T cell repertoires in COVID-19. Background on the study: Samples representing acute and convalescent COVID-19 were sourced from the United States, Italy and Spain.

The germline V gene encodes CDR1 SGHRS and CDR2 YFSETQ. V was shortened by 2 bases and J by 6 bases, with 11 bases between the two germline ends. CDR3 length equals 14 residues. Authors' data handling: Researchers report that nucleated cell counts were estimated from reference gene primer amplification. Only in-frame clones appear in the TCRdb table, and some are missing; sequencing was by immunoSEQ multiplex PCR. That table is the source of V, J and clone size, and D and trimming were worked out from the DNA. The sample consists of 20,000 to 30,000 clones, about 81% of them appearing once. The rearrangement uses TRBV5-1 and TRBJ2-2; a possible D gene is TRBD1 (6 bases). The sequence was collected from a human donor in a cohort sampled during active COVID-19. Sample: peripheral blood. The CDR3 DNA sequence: TGCGCCAGCAGCTTCCAACAGGGACCCGGGGAGCTGTTTTTT. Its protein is CASSFQQGPGELFF.